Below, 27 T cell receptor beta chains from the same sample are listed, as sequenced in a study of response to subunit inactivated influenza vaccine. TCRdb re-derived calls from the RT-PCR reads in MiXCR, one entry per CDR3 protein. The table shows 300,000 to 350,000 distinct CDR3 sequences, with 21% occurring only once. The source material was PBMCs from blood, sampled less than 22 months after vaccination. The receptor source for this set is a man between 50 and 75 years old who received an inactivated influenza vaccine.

For the CDR3, the DNA is TGTGCCAGCAGCTTAGCCTACTCCAACACCGGGGAGCTGTTTTTT. Encoded protein: CASSLAYSNTGELFF. The chain couples TRBV7-6 to TRBJ2-2, with unresolved D. The CDR3 loop spans 15 amino acids. Germline V lookup: CDR1 SGHVS, CDR2 FNYEAQ. Trimming left V 0 bases short and J 2 bases short, with 7 bases between.

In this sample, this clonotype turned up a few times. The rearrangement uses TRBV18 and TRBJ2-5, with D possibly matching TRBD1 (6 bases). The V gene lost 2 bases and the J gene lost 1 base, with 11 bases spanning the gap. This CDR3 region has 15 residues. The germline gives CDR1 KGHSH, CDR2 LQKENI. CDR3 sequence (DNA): TGTGCCAGCTCACCATTCGGACAGAGCCAAGAGACCCAGTACTTC. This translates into CASSPFGQSQETQYF.

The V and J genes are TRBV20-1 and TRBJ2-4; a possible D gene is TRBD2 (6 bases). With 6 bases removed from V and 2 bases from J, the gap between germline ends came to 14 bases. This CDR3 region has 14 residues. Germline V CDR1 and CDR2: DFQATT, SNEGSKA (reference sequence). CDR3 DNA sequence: TGCAGTGCCCCTACGGGGGTAACCAAAAACATTCAGTACTTC. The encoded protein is CSAPTGVTKNIQYF.

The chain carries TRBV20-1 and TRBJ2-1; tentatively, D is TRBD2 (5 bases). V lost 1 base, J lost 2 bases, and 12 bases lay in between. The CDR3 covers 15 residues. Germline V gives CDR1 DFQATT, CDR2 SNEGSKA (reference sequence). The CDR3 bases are TGCAGTGCTAGAGGAGCGGACCCAGCCTACAATGAGCAGTTCTTC. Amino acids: CSARGADPAYNEQFF.

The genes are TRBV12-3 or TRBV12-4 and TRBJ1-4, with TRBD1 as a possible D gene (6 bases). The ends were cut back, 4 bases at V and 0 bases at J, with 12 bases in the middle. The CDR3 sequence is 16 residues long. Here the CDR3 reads CASSWGGLSTNEKLFF. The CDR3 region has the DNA TGTGCCAGCAGTTGGGGGGGCCTCTCAACTAATGAAAAACTGTTTTTT.

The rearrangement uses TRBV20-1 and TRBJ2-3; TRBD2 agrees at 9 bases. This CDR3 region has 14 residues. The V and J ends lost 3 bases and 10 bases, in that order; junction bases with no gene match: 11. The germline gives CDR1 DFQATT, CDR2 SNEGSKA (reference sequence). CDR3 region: CSASASGTEDAQYF. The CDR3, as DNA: TGCAGTGCTAGCGCTAGCGGGACTGAGGATGCGCAGTATTTT.

CDR3 nucleotides: TGTGCCAGCAGCCCAGCAGGGACCTCTGGAAACACCATATATTTT. Translation: CASSPAGTSGNTIYF. This sequence joins TRBV7-2 and TRBJ1-3, with D perhaps TRBD1 (5 bases). The CDR3 runs 15 residues. The germline V and J ends were trimmed by 5 bases and 0 bases, with 11 bases remaining between them. From germline, CDR1 is SGHTA and CDR2 FQGNSA.

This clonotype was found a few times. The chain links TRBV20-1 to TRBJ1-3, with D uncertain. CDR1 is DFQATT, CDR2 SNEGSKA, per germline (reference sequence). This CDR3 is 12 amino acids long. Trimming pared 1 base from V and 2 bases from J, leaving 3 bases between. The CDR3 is CSARGAGNTIYF. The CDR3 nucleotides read TGCAGTGCTAGAGGGGCTGGAAACACCATATATTTT.

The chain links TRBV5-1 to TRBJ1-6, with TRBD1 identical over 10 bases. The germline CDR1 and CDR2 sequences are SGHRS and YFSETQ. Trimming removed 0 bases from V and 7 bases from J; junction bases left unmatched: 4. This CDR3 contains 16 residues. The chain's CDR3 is CASSLGPTGGNSPLHF. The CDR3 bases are TGCGCCAGCAGCTTGGGTCCGACAGGGGGCAATTCACCCCTCCACTTT.

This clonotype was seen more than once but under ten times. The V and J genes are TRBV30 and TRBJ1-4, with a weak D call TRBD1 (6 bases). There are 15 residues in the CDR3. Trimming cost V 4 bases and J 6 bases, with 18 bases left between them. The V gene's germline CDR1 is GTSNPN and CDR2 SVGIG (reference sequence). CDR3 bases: TGTGCCTGGATGTTTATTCAGGGGACCGATGAAAAACTGTTTTTT. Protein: CAWMFIQGTDEKLFF.

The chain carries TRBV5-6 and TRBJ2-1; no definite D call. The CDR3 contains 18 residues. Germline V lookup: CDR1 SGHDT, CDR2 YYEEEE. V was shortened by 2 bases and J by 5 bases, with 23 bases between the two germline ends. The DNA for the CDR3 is TGTGCCAGCAGCTTTCCCTACCCGGGCCCCGGGCGGAACAATGAGCAGTTCTTC. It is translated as CASSFPYPGPGRNNEQFF.

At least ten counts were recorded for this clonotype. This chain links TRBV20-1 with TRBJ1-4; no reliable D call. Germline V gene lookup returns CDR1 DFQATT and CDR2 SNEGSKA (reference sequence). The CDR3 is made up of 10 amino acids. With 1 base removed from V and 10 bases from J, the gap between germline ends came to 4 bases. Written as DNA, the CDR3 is TGCAGTGCTAGAGTTGGAAAACTGTTTTTT. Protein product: CSARVGKLFF.

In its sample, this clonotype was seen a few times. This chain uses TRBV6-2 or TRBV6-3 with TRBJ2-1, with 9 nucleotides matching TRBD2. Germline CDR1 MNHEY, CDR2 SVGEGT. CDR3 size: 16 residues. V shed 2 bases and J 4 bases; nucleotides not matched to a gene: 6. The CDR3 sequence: CASSYLLAGSYNEQFF. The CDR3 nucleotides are TGTGCCAGCAGTTACCTCCTAGCGGGATCTTACAATGAGCAGTTCTTC.

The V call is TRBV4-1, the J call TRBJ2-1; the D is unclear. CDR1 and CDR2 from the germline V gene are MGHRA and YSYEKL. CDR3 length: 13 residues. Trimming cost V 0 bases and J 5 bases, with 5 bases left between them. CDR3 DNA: TGCGCCAGCAGCCAAGAACGGAACAATGAGCAGTTCTTC. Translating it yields CASSQERNNEQFF.

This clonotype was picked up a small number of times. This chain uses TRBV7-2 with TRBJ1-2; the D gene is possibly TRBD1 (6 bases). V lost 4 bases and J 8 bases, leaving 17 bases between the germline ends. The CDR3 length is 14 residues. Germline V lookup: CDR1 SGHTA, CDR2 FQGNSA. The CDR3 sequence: CASSSTPGAGGYTF. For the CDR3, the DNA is TGTGCCAGCAGCTCGACACCAGGGGCCGGCGGCTACACCTTC.

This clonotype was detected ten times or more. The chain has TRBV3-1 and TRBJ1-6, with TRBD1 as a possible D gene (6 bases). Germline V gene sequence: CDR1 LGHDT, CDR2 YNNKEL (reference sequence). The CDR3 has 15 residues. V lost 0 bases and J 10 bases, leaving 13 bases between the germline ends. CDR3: CASSQDSIGGSPLHF. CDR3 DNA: TGTGCCAGCAGCCAAGATTCTATTGGGGGCTCACCCCTCCACTTT. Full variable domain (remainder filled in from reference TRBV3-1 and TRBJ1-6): DTAVSQTPKYLVTQMGNDKSIKCEQNLGHDTMYWYKQDSKKFLKIMFSYNNKELIINETVPNRFSPKSPDKAHLNLHINSLELGDSAVYFCASSQDSIGGSPLHFGNGTRLTVT.

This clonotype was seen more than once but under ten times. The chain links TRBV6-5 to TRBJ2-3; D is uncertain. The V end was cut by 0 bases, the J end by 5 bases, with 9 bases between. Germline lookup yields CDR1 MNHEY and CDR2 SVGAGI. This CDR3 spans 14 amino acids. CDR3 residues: CASSYSGYGDTQYF. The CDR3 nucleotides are TGTGCCAGCAGTTACTCGGGATATGGAGATACGCAGTATTTT.

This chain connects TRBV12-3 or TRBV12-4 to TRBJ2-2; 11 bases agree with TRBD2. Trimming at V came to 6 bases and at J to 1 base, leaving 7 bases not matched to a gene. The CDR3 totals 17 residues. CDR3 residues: CASRTRLAGLNTGELFF. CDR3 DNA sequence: TGTGCCAGCAGGACCCGACTAGCGGGACTGAACACCGGGGAGCTGTTTTTT.

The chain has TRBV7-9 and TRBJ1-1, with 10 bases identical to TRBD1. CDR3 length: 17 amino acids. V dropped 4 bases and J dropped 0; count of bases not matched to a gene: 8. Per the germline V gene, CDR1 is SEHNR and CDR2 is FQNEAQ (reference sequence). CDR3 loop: CASSWGGTGAVNTEAFF. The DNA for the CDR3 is TGTGCCAGCAGCTGGGGCGGGACAGGGGCCGTGAACACTGAAGCTTTCTTT.

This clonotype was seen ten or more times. The CDR3 protein is CASIGLNPNTEAFF. The CDR3 bases are TGTGCCAGCATCGGGCTGAACCCTAACACTGAAGCTTTCTTT. The chain carries TRBV6-5 and TRBJ1-1; D is uncertain. CDR3 length: 14 residues. Germline CDR1 reads MNHEY; CDR2 reads SVGAGI. V lost 7 bases and J 2 bases, leaving 14 bases between the germline ends.

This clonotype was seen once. The CDR3 loop is CASSSIGEKLFF. The DNA of the CDR3 is TGTGCCAGCAGTTCGATTGGGGAAAAACTGTTTTTT. This sequence joins TRBV7-9 and TRBJ1-4, with D hard to call. The CDR3 loop spans 12 amino acids. Germline CDR1 and CDR2: SEHNR and FQNEAQ (reference sequence). Trimming took 6 bases from V and 8 from J, leaving 10 bases between them.

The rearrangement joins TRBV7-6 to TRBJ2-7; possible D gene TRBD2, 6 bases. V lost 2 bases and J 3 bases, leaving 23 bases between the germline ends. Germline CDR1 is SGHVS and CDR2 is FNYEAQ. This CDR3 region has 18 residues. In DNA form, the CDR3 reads TGTGCCAGCAGCTTACTTGATCGTGGCCTGGAGGGGAGCTACGAGCAGTACTTC. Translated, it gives CASSLLDRGLEGSYEQYF.

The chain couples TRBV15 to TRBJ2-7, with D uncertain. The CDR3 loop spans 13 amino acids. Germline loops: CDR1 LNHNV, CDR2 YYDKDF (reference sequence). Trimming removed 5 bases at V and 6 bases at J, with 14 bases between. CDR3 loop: CATSYAGSSEQYF. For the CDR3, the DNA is TGTGCCACCAGCTACGCCGGATCGTCCGAGCAGTACTTC.

The chain's CDR3 is CASSQDVGEETQYF. CDR3 DNA sequence: TGCGCCAGCAGCCAAGACGTTGGGGAAGAGACCCAGTACTTC. This sequence joins TRBV4-3 and TRBJ2-5; D not certain. The CDR3 extends over 14 amino acids. From germline, CDR1 is LGHNA and CDR2 YSLEER. The germline V and J ends were trimmed by 0 bases and 3 bases, with 8 bases remaining between them.

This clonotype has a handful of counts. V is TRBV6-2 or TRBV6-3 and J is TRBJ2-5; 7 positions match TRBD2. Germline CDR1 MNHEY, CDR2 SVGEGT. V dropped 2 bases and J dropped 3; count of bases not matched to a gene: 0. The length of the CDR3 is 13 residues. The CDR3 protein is CASSYREEETQYF. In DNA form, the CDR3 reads TGTGCCAGCAGTTACCGGGAGGAAGAGACCCAGTACTTC.

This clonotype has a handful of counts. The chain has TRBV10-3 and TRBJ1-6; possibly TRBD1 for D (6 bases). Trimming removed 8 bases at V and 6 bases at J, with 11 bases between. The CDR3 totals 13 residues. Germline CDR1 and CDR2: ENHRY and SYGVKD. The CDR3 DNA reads TGTGCCATCCGCTTGGACAGTAATTCACCCCTCCACTTT. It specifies CAIRLDSNSPLHF.

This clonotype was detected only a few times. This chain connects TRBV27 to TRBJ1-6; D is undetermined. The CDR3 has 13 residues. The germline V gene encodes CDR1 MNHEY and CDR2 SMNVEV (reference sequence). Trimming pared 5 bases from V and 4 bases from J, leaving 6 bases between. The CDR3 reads CASSIRYNSPLHF. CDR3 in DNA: TGTGCCAGCAGTATAAGATATAATTCACCCCTCCACTTT.